A selection of T cell receptor beta chains follows, all from one sample in a study of blood T cell repertoires in COVID-19. Clones were sequenced by immunoSEQ multiplex PCR, and TCRdb holds only the in-frame ones, with some missing. In the table there are approximately 280,000 clones, around 90% of which are singletons. Sequencing used PBMCs or T cells enriched from blood (not recorded which). These receptors were obtained from a woman aged 40 to 50 who had recovered from COVID-19. Both conserved end residues are part of each CDR3. The D gene is left open where the match is weak. The size field is filled for only some rows; it gives once, few, many or a size class.

CDR3 protein,CDR3 DNA,V gene,J gene,D gene,clone size
CASSSSGTSGEQFF,TGCGCCAGCAGCTCCTCCGGGACTAGCGGTGAGCAGTTCTTC,TRBV5-1,TRBJ2-1,TRBD2,-
CASSLDRGYTQYF,TGTGCCAGCAGCTTAGACAGGGGATATACGCAGTATTTT,TRBV11-2,TRBJ2-3,-,-
CASSPITNSYEQYF,TGTGCCAGTAGTCCTATCACGAACTCCTACGAGCAGTACTTC,TRBV19,TRBJ2-7,-,few
CATSPQDRDTGELFF,TGTGCCACCAGTCCGCAGGACAGGGACACCGGGGAGCTGTTTTTT,TRBV24-1,TRBJ2-2,TRBD1,-
CASSPIDRVVYGYTF,TGTGCCAGCAGCCCCATTGACAGGGTGGTATATGGCTACACCTTC,TRBV3-1/TRBV3-2,TRBJ1-2,TRBD1,once
CASSPRLASGRAKTETQYF,TGTGCCAGCTCACCCCGCCTTGCTAGCGGGAGGGCCAAGACAGAGACCCAGTACTTC,TRBV18,TRBJ2-5,TRBD2,-
CASSPPQGIMNTEAFF,TGTGCCAGCTCACCACCACAGGGTATCATGAACACTGAAGCTTTCTTT,TRBV18,TRBJ1-1,-,-
CASSDTGGNTEAFF,TGTGCCAGCAGCGACACAGGGGGAAACACTGAAGCTTTCTTT,TRBV5-4,TRBJ1-1,TRBD1,-
CASSLAHQGIPLEQYF,TGTGCCAGCAGCTTAGCGCACCAGGGGATCCCCCTGGAGCAGTACTTC,TRBV7-2,TRBJ2-5,-,once
CASSTAPRREKLFF,TGTGCCAGCAGCACGGCCCCGCGGCGTGAAAAACTGTTTTTT,TRBV11-2,TRBJ1-4,-,-
CASSPETGGPGGELFF,TGTGCCAGCTCACCAGAGACGGGAGGGCCTGGCGGGGAGCTGTTTTTT,TRBV18,TRBJ2-2,TRBD2,-
CASSQSQGHQPQHF,TGCGCCAGCAGTCAATCGCAGGGACACCAGCCCCAGCATTTT,TRBV23-1,TRBJ1-5,-,-
CASSETMGYSNQPQHF,TGCGCCAGCAGTGAGACGATGGGCTATAGCAATCAGCCCCAGCATTTT,TRBV10-2,TRBJ1-5,-,-
CASSLEAVFTDTQYF,TGTGCCAGCAGCTTAGAGGCGGTTTTCACAGATACGCAGTATTTT,TRBV7-2,TRBJ2-3,-,-
CASSEGQGIYEQYF,TGCGCCAGCAGTGAGGGTCAGGGAATCTACGAGCAGTACTTC,TRBV10-2,TRBJ2-7,-,-
CASGSPGGASYEQYF,TGTGCCAGCGGATCCCCAGGCGGGGCCTCCTACGAGCAGTACTTC,TRBV6-5,TRBJ2-7,-,once